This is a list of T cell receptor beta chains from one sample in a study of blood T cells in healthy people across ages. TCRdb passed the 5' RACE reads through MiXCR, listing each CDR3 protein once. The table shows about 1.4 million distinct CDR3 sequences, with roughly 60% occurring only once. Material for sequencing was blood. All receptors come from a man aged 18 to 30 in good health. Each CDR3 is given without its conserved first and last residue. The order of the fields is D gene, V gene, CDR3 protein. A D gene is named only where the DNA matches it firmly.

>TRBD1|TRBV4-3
ASSQGLTGARGDTQY
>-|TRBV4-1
ASSYTDSYEQY
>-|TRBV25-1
ASSEFRGSGHYGYT
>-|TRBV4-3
ASSQGPGPNTGELF
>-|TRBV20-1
SAREGGSIYEQY
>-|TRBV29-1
SVGALTGFGYT
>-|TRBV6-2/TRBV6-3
ASRYTDRDYGYT
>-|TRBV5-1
ASKTELNTEAF
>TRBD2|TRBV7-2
ASSFTSGGFEQY
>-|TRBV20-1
SASLRGRGSNQPQH
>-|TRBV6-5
ASGYQSAFYYGYT
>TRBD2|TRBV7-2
ASSYFSGSPYNEQF
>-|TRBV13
ASSFLSGTVEQF
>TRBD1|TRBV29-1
SVEAPGQGELETQY
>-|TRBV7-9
ASSSGYGEQF
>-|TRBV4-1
ASSRLGIEMAETQY
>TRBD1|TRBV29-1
SVEGTGSKSYNEQF
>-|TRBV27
ASSFLAVRDEQF
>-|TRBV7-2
ASSGGGIYEQY
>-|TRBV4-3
ASSQDLLYEQY
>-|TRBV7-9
ASSPRDILYEQY
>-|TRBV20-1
SGHLGDIQY
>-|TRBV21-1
ASSTGQGSEQF
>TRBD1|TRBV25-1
ASSDLEWTGGGQPQH
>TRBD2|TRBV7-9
ASSLWQGGDSSEQY
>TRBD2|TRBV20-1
SARDLTLAGGGQETQY
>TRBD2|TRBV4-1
ASSPTGGAGGFYEQY
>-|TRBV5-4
ASSYDRFNEQY
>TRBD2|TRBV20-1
SARDRSGLAGGGAYNEQF
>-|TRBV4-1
ASSLDTDRSYEQY
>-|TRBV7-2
ASSLVLDSYEQY
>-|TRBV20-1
SARATPLALPPPGTQY
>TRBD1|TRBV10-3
AIRGQGIYGYT
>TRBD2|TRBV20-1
SASPGLAGFEASEDEQY
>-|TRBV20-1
SARGEAGYTDTQY
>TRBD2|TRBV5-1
ASSLVALTSTDTRY
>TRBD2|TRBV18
ASSPMKRLAEQETQY
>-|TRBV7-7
ASSSGSSSNTGELF
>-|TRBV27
ASSVIGSHSDNSPLH
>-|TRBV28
ASSLPVVGLSSYEQF